Listed below are T cell receptor beta chains from one sample, sequenced in a study of cytomegalovirus exposure and HLA in healthy donors. Measured with immunoSEQ multiplex PCR; TCRdb has only the in-frame clones, and not every one. Here the sample spans 140,000 or so clones, over 60% being singletons. The specimen sequenced was PBMCs. The receptors here all came from a woman aged 25 to 39 in good health and CMV-seronegative. Each CDR3 is given with its conserved first and last residue. The D gene is left open where the match is weak. The size entry is marked missing in some rows and otherwise reads once, few, many or a size class.

TRBJ1-1 | TRBV6-1 | NA | NA | TGTGCCAGCAGTGTGGACATAACTGAAGCTTTCTTT | CASSVDITEAFF
TRBJ1-1 | TRBV2 | TRBD1 | NA | TGTGCCAGCAGGGACAGGAAATTGAACACTGAAGCTTTCTTT | CASRDRKLNTEAFF
TRBJ1-1 | TRBV29-1 | NA | NA | TGCAGCGTTAAACAGGGATTCACTGAAGCTTTCTTT | CSVKQGFTEAFF
TRBJ2-1 | TRBV5-1 | NA | NA | TGCGCCAGCAGCTTGGGCGGGACCCGTTACAATGAGCAGTTCTTC | CASSLGGTRYNEQFF
TRBJ1-1 | TRBV5-4 | NA | NA | TGTGCCAGCAGCTTACAGATCGTGAACACTGAAGCTTTCTTT | CASSLQIVNTEAFF
TRBJ1-5 | TRBV2 | TRBD1 | NA | TGTGCCAGCAGTGAGGACAGGTATCAGCCCCAGCATTTT | CASSEDRYQPQHF
TRBJ1-2 | TRBV7-2 | NA | NA | TGTGCCAGCAGCTCCCAAGGGTCGACAGATCCGACCGGCTACACCTTC | CASSSQGSTDPTGYTF
TRBJ1-5 | TRBV21-1 | NA | NA | TGTGCCAGCACTCCGGGACAGAATCAGCCCCAGCATTTT | CASTPGQNQPQHF
TRBJ1-3 | TRBV19 | TRBD1 | NA | TGTGCCAGTATCGCGACAGGGAAGGGTGGAAACACCATATATTTT | CASIATGKGGNTIYF
TRBJ2-5 | TRBV6-1 | TRBD2 | NA | TGTGCCAGCAGTGCGGGGAGTCTAGCGGGGCCGCAGACCCAGTACTTC | CASSAGSLAGPQTQYF
TRBJ1-2 | TRBV7-8 | TRBD1 | NA | TGTGCCAGCAGCTCCCCGCAGGGGGGTCTATATGGCTACACCTTC | CASSSPQGGLYGYTF
TRBJ2-2 | TRBV5-6 | NA | NA | TGTGCCAGCAGCCCCCCCCACGGGGGAACCGGGGAGCTGTTTTTT | CASSPPHGGTGELFF
TRBJ1-4 | TRBV6-1 | TRBD1 | few | TGTGCCAGCAGTGAAGACGTCGTGGGACAGGGTGGTGAAAAACTGTTTTTT | CASSEDVVGQGGEKLFF
TRBJ1-1 | TRBV29-1 | NA | NA | TGCAGCGCCGGCCCCACAGGGCTCACTGAAGCTTTCTTT | CSAGPTGLTEAFF
TRBJ2-7 | TRBV7-8 | NA | NA | TGTGCCAGCAGCGAGCGGGTCGGGTTCTACGAGCAGTACTTC | CASSERVGFYEQYF
TRBJ2-2 | TRBV6-4 | TRBD2 | NA | TGTGCCAGCACTGTGCTAGCGGGAACCGGGGAGCTGTTTTTT | CASTVLAGTGELFF
TRBJ1-3 | TRBV6-6 | TRBD1 | NA | TGTGCCAGCAGTTACGGGCAGGGGGATAACACCATATATTTT | CASSYGQGDNTIYF
TRBJ1-1 | TRBV9 | NA | NA | TGTGCCAGCAGCGTAGCGGGACGGGGAGGCACTGAAGCTTTCTTT | CASSVAGRGGTEAFF
TRBJ2-7 | TRBV9 | TRBD2 | few | TGTGCCAGCAGCGTAGGCGGACTAGCGGGGGATAACGAGCAGTACTTC | CASSVGGLAGDNEQYF
TRBJ2-2 | TRBV9 | NA | NA | TGTGCCAGCAGCGTAGGCCCGGGGTGGAACACCGGGGAGCTGTTTTTT | CASSVGPGWNTGELFF
TRBJ2-3 | TRBV5-6 | NA | NA | TGTGCCAGCAGCTCGTCCTACAGACACGGCACAGATACGCAGTATTTT | CASSSSYRHGTDTQYF
TRBJ2-1 | TRBV5-1 | NA | once | TGCGCCAGCAGCTTGGGCACTTCAAGCTCCTACAATGAGCAGTTCTTC | CASSLGTSSSYNEQFF
TRBJ2-1 | TRBV30 | TRBD1 | NA | TGTGCCTGGAGTGAAATGGGACAGCTTTTCAATGAGCAGTTCTTC | CAWSEMGQLFNEQFF
TRBJ1-1 | TRBV11-2 | TRBD1 | NA | TGTGCCAGCAGCCCGCGGACAGGGCTGAACACTGAAGCTTTCTTT | CASSPRTGLNTEAFF
TRBJ2-3 | TRBV2 | TRBD2 | NA | TGTGCCAGCAGCGGAGCGGGAACTAGCACAGATACGCAGTATTTT | CASSGAGTSTDTQYF
TRBJ2-7 | TRBV27 | TRBD1 | NA | TGTGCCAGCAGTTTACCGGGACAGGGGCTCTACGAGCAGTACTTC | CASSLPGQGLYEQYF
TRBJ2-7 | TRBV7-2 | NA | once | TGTGCCAGCAGCTTAAAGTCGGGACTCCCCTCCTACGAGCAGTACTTC | CASSLKSGLPSYEQYF
TRBJ2-7 | TRBV6-5 | TRBD2 | NA | TGTGCCAGCAGCCCTCTCTTTAGCGGGGGATACGAGCAGTACTTC | CASSPLFSGGYEQYF
TRBJ2-2 | TRBV2 | NA | NA | TGTGCCAGCAGTGTAGAGCTAGGGAACACCGGGGAGCTGTTTTTT | CASSVELGNTGELFF
TRBJ1-2 | TRBV6-5 | NA | once | TGTGCCAGCAGTTTCCTTGGGGGCGCCATGGGCTACACCTTC | CASSFLGGAMGYTF
TRBJ1-3 | TRBV5-1 | NA | few | TGCGCCAGCAGCGTCGACACGGGAGGGGGAAACACCATATATTTT | CASSVDTGGGNTIYF
TRBJ2-1 | TRBV19 | TRBD2 | NA | TGTGCCAGTAGTTTCTCTAGCGGGGGGGCCTGGTACGAGCAGTTCTTC | CASSFSSGGAWYEQFF
TRBJ1-2 | TRBV5-6 | NA | NA | TGTGCCAGCGTCTGGGGGCAGGACTATGGCTACACCTTC | CASVWGQDYGYTF
TRBJ2-6 | TRBV30 | NA | NA | TGTGCCTGGAGACGCGGAGTAACCCTGGCTGGGGCCAACGTCCTGACTTTC | CAWRRGVTLAGANVLTF
TRBJ1-1 | TRBV7-8 | TRBD1 | NA | TGTGCCAGCAGCTTAGGGGGACAGGGCCTCACTGAAGCTTTCTTT | CASSLGGQGLTEAFF
TRBJ1-2 | TRBV6-6 | TRBD1 | NA | TGTGCCACCGTCCGGACAGGGGGCACATACTATGGCTACACCTTC | CATVRTGGTYYGYTF
TRBJ2-3 | TRBV18 | TRBD2 | NA | TGTGCCAGCTCACCAACCCTAGGGGGACTAGGCGGTACGCAGTATTTT | CASSPTLGGLGGTQYF
TRBJ1-1 | TRBV28 | TRBD1 | NA | TGTGCCAGCAGGCGGGACAGCGTCACTGAAGCTTTCTTT | CASRRDSVTEAFF
TRBJ1-4 | TRBV27 | NA | NA | TGTGCCAGCAGTTTAGTGGGAGGCGAAAAACTGTTTTTT | CASSLVGGEKLFF
TRBJ1-1 | TRBV28 | TRBD1 | NA | TGTGCCAGCAGTTTAGGGGACAGGGTGATCGCTTTCTTT | CASSLGDRVIAFF
TRBJ2-5 | TRBV7-8 | NA | NA | TGTGCCAGCAGCCCAGGGGTTGGAGCGAGAGAGACCCAGTACTTC | CASSPGVGARETQYF
TRBJ2-7 | TRBV30 | NA | once | TGTGCCTTGTCTACGGGAGCCAGGGAGCAGTACTTC | CALSTGAREQYF
TRBJ1-2 | TRBV27 | TRBD1 | NA | TGTGCCAGCGGTTGGGGGACAGGGAAATATAACTATGGCTACACCTTC | CASGWGTGKYNYGYTF
TRBJ2-7 | TRBV6-6 | NA | NA | TGTGCCAGCAGTAGACAATACGAGCAGTACTTC | CASSRQYEQYF
TRBJ2-2 | TRBV5-1 | TRBD1 | few | TGCGCCAGCAGCCAGGGGACAGGGGACACCGGGGAGCTGTTTTTT | CASSQGTGDTGELFF
TRBJ2-3 | TRBV6-5 | TRBD2 | NA | TGTGCCAGCAGTAGCGGGACTTCCAATACGCAGTATTTT | CASSSGTSNTQYF
TRBJ2-7 | TRBV7-2 | NA | NA | TGTGCCAGCAGCTCAGAGACGGGGGGCCCCTACGAGCAGTACTTC | CASSSETGGPYEQYF
TRBJ2-7 | TRBV10-3 | TRBD1 | NA | TGTGCCACAGATACGGGACAGGGGGCATACGAGCAGTACTTC | CATDTGQGAYEQYF
TRBJ1-2 | TRBV2 | TRBD1 | NA | TGTGCCAGCAGTGATCCGGACAGGGCATATCGGAGTGGCTACACCTTC | CASSDPDRAYRSGYTF
TRBJ1-2 | TRBV5-1 | NA | NA | TGCGCCAGCAGCTCCCTACGGGGAGGAAGATACTATGGCTACACCTTC | CASSSLRGGRYYGYTF
TRBJ1-2 | TRBV6-1 | NA | NA | TGTGCCAGCAGTGAAGTGACAGTCTATGGCTACACCTTC | CASSEVTVYGYTF